These 14 T cell receptor beta chains were all obtained from the same sample, sequenced in a study of blood T cell repertoires in COVID-19. Assay used: immunoSEQ multiplex PCR; TCRdb lists only in-frame clones, some missing. The table records 40,000 to 55,000 clones, around 80% of them present only once. Sequencing was performed on peripheral blood. The receptors derive from a human donor in a cohort sampled during active COVID-19.

This chain joins TRBV3-1 (or the pseudogene TRBV3-2) and TRBJ2-2; 9 bases map to TRBD1. Trimming removed 4 bases from V and 3 bases from J; junction bases left unmatched: 3. The CDR3 is made up of 15 amino acids. Germline V gene sequence: CDR1 LGHDT, CDR2 YNNKEL (reference sequence). The CDR3 coding sequence is TGTGCCAGCAGCCTTGGGACAGGGCACACCGGGGAGCTGTTTTTT. Translation gives CASSLGTGHTGELFF.

This clone was seen a handful of times. The gene calls are TRBV6-5 and TRBJ2-5, with D maybe TRBD2 (5 bases). This CDR3 has 11 amino acids. The V end was cut by 11 bases, the J end by 5 bases, with 12 bases between. Germline V gives CDR1 MNHEY, CDR2 SVGAGI. The CDR3 nucleotides read TGTGCCGCTGGGAGAGGGGAGACCCAGTACTTC. It translates to CAAGRGETQYF.

The V gene is TRBV9, the J gene TRBJ2-7, with 7 bases that match TRBD2. In germline, CDR1 is SGDLS, CDR2 YYNGEE. The trim removed 0 bases at V and 1 base at J, leaving 4 bases unmatched. CDR3 size: 15 residues. The CDR3 is CASSVGASGSYEQYF. Here the CDR3 DNA reads TGTGCCAGCAGCGTAGGGGCTAGCGGTTCCTACGAGCAGTACTTC.

This clone was counted a single time. The CDR3 nucleotides read TGTGCCAGCAACCAACGGGGGGGCCTTGAGCAGTTCTTC. Amino acids: CASNQRGGLEQFF. V usage is TRBV7-8 and J usage is TRBJ2-1, with 8 positions matching TRBD2. The CDR3 extends over 13 amino acids. The V and J ends lost 7 bases and 9 bases, in that order; junction bases with no gene match: 8. CDR1 is SGHVS, CDR2 FQNEAQ, per germline.

The chain recombines TRBV6-9 with TRBJ1-4, with D hard to call. CDR1 is MNHGY and CDR2 is SVAAGI in the germline V gene. The CDR3 contains 13 residues. Trimming stripped 4 bases from V and 8 bases from J, with 11 bases between. In nucleotides, the CDR3 is TGTGCCAGCAGTTTTCAGGCCATAGAAAAACTGTTTTTT. Translation: CASSFQAIEKLFF.

The chain joins TRBV27 to TRBJ1-6, with a tentative D call TRBD1 (6 bases). The CDR3 length is 19 residues. The ends were cut back, 4 bases at V and 0 bases at J, with 19 bases in the middle. The germline V gene encodes CDR1 MNHEY and CDR2 SMNVEV (reference sequence). CDR3 sequence: CASSSLLGAHPSYNSPLHF. The CDR3 bases are TGTGCCAGCAGTTCCCTCCTGGGGGCACACCCCTCCTATAATTCACCCCTCCACTTT.

The chain combines TRBV6-5 with TRBJ2-7; TRBD1 agrees at 7 bases. Trimming removed 9 bases from V and 0 bases from J; junction bases left unmatched: 5. This CDR3 contains 13 residues. CDR1 MNHEY and CDR2 SVGAGI come from the germline V gene. The CDR3 DNA sequence: TGTGCCAGAAGGGACAGCTTCTCCTACGAGCAGTACTTC. This translates into CARRDSFSYEQYF.

This chain links TRBV5-1 with TRBJ2-1; D not certain. The CDR3 has 16 residues. Germline CDR1 reads SGHRS; CDR2 reads YFSETQ. Trimming took off 0 bases at V and 0 bases at J, with 10 bases between the two ends. The CDR3 reads CASSLDRGASYNEQFF. CDR3 bases: TGCGCCAGCAGCTTGGACCGCGGTGCCTCCTACAATGAGCAGTTCTTC.

The rearrangement joins TRBV7-2 to TRBJ2-3; 12 bases map to TRBD2. CDR1 is SGHTA, CDR2 FQGNSA, per germline. V was pared by 5 bases and J by 2 bases, with 8 bases of the junction left unmatched. The CDR3 is 17 residues long. In nucleotides, the CDR3 is TGTGCCAGCAGCACCCCGACTAGCGGGGGCTCCACAGATACGCAGTATTTT. This gives the protein CASSTPTSGGSTDTQYF.

The chain recombines TRBV11-1 with TRBJ1-2, with no clear D. Germline loops: CDR1 SGHAT, CDR2 FQDESV (reference sequence). V shed 5 bases and J shed 2 bases, with 15 bases lying between them. This CDR3 is built from 15 residues. CDR3: CASSLRRTANYGYTF. CDR3 nucleotide sequence: TGTGCCAGCAGCCTCAGGAGGACGGCGAACTATGGCTACACCTTC.

The chain has TRBV30 and TRBJ2-1, with D maybe TRBD2 (5 bases). The CDR3 spans 16 residues. Trimming stripped 3 bases from V and 2 bases from J, with 17 bases between. In germline, CDR1 is GTSNPN, CDR2 SVGIG (reference sequence). The CDR3 reads CAWSPQGGVTYNEQFF. CDR3 DNA: TGTGCCTGGAGCCCCCAAGGAGGAGTCACCTACAATGAGCAGTTCTTC.

The chain carries TRBV28 and TRBJ2-7; TRBD2 aligns across 10 bases. The germline V gene encodes CDR1 MDHEN and CDR2 SYDVKM. The CDR3 runs 13 residues. V lost 3 bases to trimming and J lost 11 bases; unmatched junction nucleotides: 7. Written as DNA, the CDR3 is TGTGCCAGCAGTTTTGTGGCGAGCGGGGGGGAGTACTTC. Translated, it gives CASSFVASGGEYF.

In DNA form, the CDR3 reads TGTGCCAGCAGTGTTGGGGGACAGGGGACAGATACGCAGTATTTT. Amino acid sequence: CASSVGGQGTDTQYF. This chain links TRBV2 with TRBJ2-3; 10 bases match TRBD1. After removal of 4 bases from V and 3 bases from J, the junction contained 4 bases not matched to a gene. The germline gives CDR1 SNHLY, CDR2 FYNNEI. The CDR3 covers 15 residues.

For the CDR3, the DNA is TGTGCCAGCCTAGGACTAGCGGACTATTCCTACAATGAGCAGTTCTTC. This encodes CASLGLADYSYNEQFF. The V and J genes are TRBV7-9 and TRBJ2-1; 10 nucleotides align to TRBD2. The trim removed 8 bases at V and 1 base at J, leaving 8 bases unmatched. CDR1 SEHNR and CDR2 FQNEAQ come from the germline V gene (reference sequence). This CDR3 comprises 16 residues.